A single T cell receptor beta chain is shown here with its context. The data stem from a study of T cell responses to AZD1222 COVID-19 vaccine. Using immunoSEQ multiplex PCR, the repertoire was profiled, and TCRdb retains in-frame clones only, with some absent. This table has approximately 110,000 clones, roughly nine tenths appearing once. The CDR3 spans 13 residues. The V gene lost 7 bases and the J gene lost 2 bases, with 15 bases spanning the gap. Germline-derived CDR1 and CDR2 are GTSNPN and SVGIG (reference sequence). This TCR was recovered from an adult in good health. This chain uses TRBV30 with TRBJ2-7, with a possible D match to TRBD1 (6 bases). The sample in question was peripheral blood, obtained on day 0 of AZD1222 vaccination. The chain's CDR3 is CASEQRGTYEQYF. Written as DNA, the CDR3 is TGTGCCTCCGAGCAGAGGGGGACCTACGAGCAGTACTTC.